A single sample is the source of the 29 T cell receptor beta chains below, sequenced in a study of beta chain features in type 1 diabetes. General observations from the study: Shorter TCRB CDR3s, moderately but significantly so, marked every one of the four CD4+ subsets in Type 1 diabetes patients.

Which antigens these TCRs recognize remains unknown. The isolated RNA, all of it, was reverse transcribed, so expressed TCRB transcripts were what got sequenced. TCRdb keeps only in-frame clones here, not all; method: immunoSEQ multiplex PCR. Among roughly 340,000 clones, roughly 14% were seen once, and the ten largest hold roughly 0.015%. The sequenced sample consisted of naive CD4+ T cells from blood. All receptors derive from a young woman with type 1 diabetes.

This clone was counted between two and nine times. The chain employs TRBV15 and TRBJ2-7, with D possibly being TRBD2 (5 bases). The CDR3 is made up of 13 amino acids. CDR1 and CDR2 (germline): LNHNV, YYDKDF (reference sequence). V lost 0 bases, J lost 6 bases, and 9 bases lay in between. The DNA of the CDR3 is TGTGCCACCAGCAGAGATTACGGACTCGAGCAGTACGTC. Encoded protein: CATSRDYGLEQYV.

This clone showed up just a few times. The chain uses TRBV11-2 and TRBJ1-2, with D hard to call. V lost 1 base and J lost 4, with 7 bases in between. The germline V gene has CDR1 SGHAT and CDR2 FQNNGV. This CDR3 is built from 13 residues. This CDR3 is CASSLGQSYGYTF. The DNA for the CDR3 is TGTGCCAGCAGCTTAGGGCAGTCCTATGGCTACACCTTC.

This clone has more than one count but fewer than ten. The V call is TRBV28, the J call TRBJ1-2; 7 bases match TRBD1. The CDR3 extends over 13 amino acids. V lost 6 bases to trimming and J lost 3 bases; unmatched junction nucleotides: 4. Germline V CDR1 and CDR2: MDHEN, SYDVKM. The chain's CDR3 is CASSSGQDYGYTF. The DNA of the CDR3 is TGTGCCAGCAGCTCCGGACAGGACTATGGCTACACCTTC.

The V gene is TRBV28, the J gene TRBJ1-2; maybe TRBD1 (5 bases). This CDR3 contains 12 residues. The germline V gene encodes CDR1 MDHEN and CDR2 SYDVKM. The germline V and J ends were trimmed by 7 bases and 5 bases, with 11 bases remaining between them. CDR3 sequence (DNA): TGTGCCAGCACGGAGGGGAGGTATGGCTACACCTTC. Its translation is CASTEGRYGYTF.

The table lists this clone with a few counts. The chain couples TRBV9 to TRBJ2-3; a weak D match, TRBD2 (5 bases). The CDR3 runs to 12 residues. Germline CDR1 reads SGDLS; CDR2 reads YYNGEE. V was clipped by 4 bases and J by 5 bases, with 8 bases between them. Written as DNA, the CDR3 is TGTGCCAGCAGCTTCCGGGAAGATACGCAGTATTTT. As protein: CASSFREDTQYF. The whole variable domain, filled in from reference TRBV9 and TRBJ2-3, reads DSGVTQTPKHLITATGQRVTLRCSPRSGDLSVYWYQQSLDQGLQFLIQYYNGEERAKGNILERFSAQQFPDLHSELNLSSLELGDSALYFCASSFREDTQYFGPGTRLTVL.

This clone came up a few times. The rearrangement joins TRBV25-1 to TRBJ1-2, with D possibly matching TRBD1 (5 bases). This CDR3 is built from 14 residues. CDR1 and CDR2 from the germline V gene are MGHDK and SYGVNS. Trimming removed 6 bases from V and 4 bases from J, with 15 bases in between. The CDR3 reads CASRGSGLLYGYTF. The CDR3 region has the DNA TGTGCCAGCAGGGGATCAGGGTTGCTCTATGGCTACACCTTC.

The rearrangement joins TRBV28 to TRBJ2-7; 10 positions agree with TRBD2. With 6 bases clipped from V and 7 bases from J, the junction kept 9 bases outside the gene matches. This CDR3 spans 14 amino acids. Germline lookup yields CDR1 MDHEN and CDR2 SYDVKM. CDR3 region: CASRSSGSRWEQYF. CDR3 sequence (DNA): TGTGCCAGCAGATCTAGCGGGAGTCGCTGGGAGCAGTACTTC. Complete variable domain (other parts from reference TRBV28 and TRBJ2-7): DVKVTQSSRYLVKRTGEKVFLECVQDMDHENMFWYRQDPGLGLRLIYFSYDVKMKEKGDIPEGYSVSREKKERFSLILESASTNQTSMYLCASRSSGSRWEQYFGPGTRLTVT.

This sequence joins TRBV6-6 and TRBJ2-1, with 7 positions matching TRBD2. The CDR3 runs to 15 residues. Germline-derived CDR1 and CDR2 are MNHNY and SVGAGI (reference sequence). Trimming at V came to 2 bases and at J to 0 bases, leaving 1 base not matched to a gene. CDR3 nucleotide sequence: TGTGCCAGCAGTTACGGCGGGAGCTCCTACAATGAGCAGTTCTTC. It codes for CASSYGGSSYNEQFF.

The sample holds a few counts of this clone. The chain uses TRBV23-1 and TRBJ2-7, with D possibly TRBD1 on 6 matching bases. TRBV23-1 belongs to the ORF category, with a function that is uncertain. The CDR3 totals 17 residues. V was cut by 2 bases and J by 0 bases, with 17 bases left in between. The DNA for the CDR3 is TGCGCCAGCAGTCAAAGGTTTGGGGACAAACTCTCCTACGAGCAGTACGTC. The encoded protein is CASSQRFGDKLSYEQYV.

A few counts support this clone. This chain joins TRBV6-6 and TRBJ2-1, with D maybe TRBD2 (6 bases). Germline V gene data show CDR1 as MNHNY and CDR2 as SVGAGI (reference sequence). The CDR3 covers 15 residues. Trimming left V 0 bases short and J 4 bases short, with 10 bases between. CDR3 DNA: TGTGCCAGCAGTTACTCCGGGACTCAATACAATGAGCAGTTCTTC. As protein: CASSYSGTQYNEQFF.

The chain is built from TRBV7-9 and TRBJ2-7; TRBD1 matches 12 bases. This CDR3 spans 14 amino acids. Germline V gives CDR1 SEHNR, CDR2 FQNEAQ (reference sequence). The V and J ends lost 4 bases and 6 bases, in that order; junction bases with no gene match: 4. The CDR3 spells CASSSGTGGPEQYV. The DNA for the CDR3 is TGTGCCAGCAGCTCCGGGACAGGGGGCCCCGAGCAGTACGTC.

The chain carries TRBV19 and TRBJ2-6; weak D call: TRBD2 (7 bases). The CDR3 is made up of 17 amino acids. Trimming left V 1 base short and J 4 bases short, with 14 bases between. CDR1 LNHDA and CDR2 SQIVND come from the germline V gene (reference sequence). CDR3 amino acids: CASSIGGGARGANVLTF. For the CDR3, the DNA is TGTGCCAGTAGTATAGGAGGGGGGGCGCGGGGGGCCAACGTCCTGACTTTC.

This clone was seen a few times. V usage is TRBV7-2 and J usage is TRBJ2-3; 9 bases agree with TRBD1. Trimming cost V 6 bases and J 6 bases; bases outside gene matches: 10. CDR1 and CDR2 (germline): SGHTA, FQGNSA. This CDR3 comprises 15 residues. CDR3 in amino acids: CASSLLGTGKDTQYF. DNA for the CDR3: TGTGCCAGCAGTCTTCTCGGGACAGGGAAGGATACGCAGTATTTT.

This clone was observed a handful of times. The rearrangement uses TRBV4-2 and TRBJ1-5; TRBD1 might be the D (5 bases). The CDR3 contains 15 residues. The V and J ends lost 0 bases and 5 bases respectively, with 11 bases between them. Germline V gene data show CDR1 as LGHNA and CDR2 as YNFKEQ. The CDR3 DNA is TGTGCCAGCAGCCAAGATCGGGGGGGGGATCAGCCCCAGCATTTT. Residues: CASSQDRGGDQPQHF.

This clone was detected only a few times. CDR3 protein: CASSLDTTSGRYNEQFF. The CDR3 region has the DNA TGCGCCAGCAGCTTGGATACGACTAGCGGGAGGTACAATGAGCAGTTCTTC. The chain is built from TRBV5-1 and TRBJ2-1; 13 positions match TRBD2. Trimming removed 0 bases from V and 4 bases from J; junction bases left unmatched: 4. CDR3 length: 17 amino acids. Looked up from germline, CDR1 is SGHRS and CDR2 is YFSETQ.

CDR3 sequence (DNA): TGTGCCAGCAGCCCGACTAGCGGGGGCCATACCCAGTACTTC. Its translation: CASSPTSGGHTQYF. The chain has TRBV7-6 and TRBJ2-5; 12 bases agree with TRBD2. This CDR3 is built from 14 residues. CDR1 is SGHVS, CDR2 FNYEAQ, per germline. J gave up 8 bases and V 5 bases, and 6 bases lay outside the gene matches.

The gene calls are TRBV19 and TRBJ2-1; 14 nucleotides align to TRBD2. CDR1 and CDR2 (germline): LNHDA, SQIVND (reference sequence). After removal of 7 bases from V and 9 bases from J, the junction contained 8 bases not matched to a gene. The CDR3 runs to 15 residues. The CDR3 reads CASTTGTSGRVEQFF. Written as DNA, the CDR3 is TGTGCCAGTACCACTGGGACTAGCGGGAGAGTTGAGCAGTTCTTC.

This clone was counted only a few times. This chain uses TRBV19 with TRBJ2-7, with 9 bases matching TRBD1. With 5 bases clipped from V and 6 bases from J, the junction kept 8 bases outside the gene matches. Germline CDR1 and CDR2: LNHDA and SQIVND (reference sequence). This CDR3 spans 14 amino acids. The CDR3 here is CASSPGTGSFEQYV. CDR3 DNA: TGTGCCAGTAGTCCAGGGACAGGGAGCTTCGAGCAGTACGTC.

The genes are TRBV28 and TRBJ1-1; 8 nucleotides agree with TRBD1. The trim removed 5 bases at V and 4 bases at J, leaving 6 bases unmatched. The CDR3 totals 14 residues. Germline loops: CDR1 MDHEN, CDR2 SYDVKM. The CDR3 is CASSTTGVGTEAFF. CDR3 coding DNA: TGTGCCAGCAGTACGACAGGGGTAGGCACTGAAGCTTTCTTT.

The CDR3 bases are TGTGCCAGCTCACCACCGGGCAGGGTAACTGGCTACACCTTC. Translation gives CASSPPGRVTGYTF. This chain uses TRBV18 with TRBJ1-2, with D tentatively TRBD1 (5 bases). There are 14 residues in the CDR3. Deletions cut 0 bases from V and 7 bases from J, with 12 bases between. CDR1 KGHSH and CDR2 LQKENI come from the germline V gene.

This clone appeared a few times. This chain links TRBV29-1 with TRBJ1-4; unclear D gene. This CDR3 has 10 residues. Germline values: CDR1 SQVTM, CDR2 ANQGSEA. V lost 3 bases and J lost 11, with 7 bases in between. The CDR3 coding sequence is TGCAGCGTTGAGGAGGGTAAACTGTTTTTT. Encoded protein: CSVEEGKLFF.

V gene TRBV30 combines with J gene TRBJ2-1, with D possibly being TRBD1 (6 bases). Trimming shortened V by 0 bases and J by 2 bases, and 14 bases separated the two germline ends. The CDR3 runs to 16 residues. Germline CDR1 GTSNPN, CDR2 SVGIG (reference sequence). The CDR3 sequence is CAWSVLYPGAYNEQFF. CDR3 coding DNA: TGTGCCTGGAGTGTATTGTATCCAGGGGCCTACAATGAGCAGTTCTTC.

The genes are TRBV6-1 and TRBJ2-5, with D possibly TRBD2 on 7 matching bases. CDR1 and CDR2 from the germline V gene are MNHNS and SASEGT. The germline V and J ends were trimmed by 7 bases and 4 bases, with 13 bases remaining between them. This CDR3 has 13 amino acids. The CDR3 here is CASNGAGAETQYF. Here the CDR3 DNA reads TGTGCCAGCAATGGCGCGGGGGCAGAGACCCAGTACTTC.

In its sample, this clone was seen a few times. This chain joins TRBV2 and TRBJ2-7, with D uncertain. V was pared by 5 bases and J by 2 bases, with 10 bases between. CDR1 and CDR2 (germline): SNHLY, FYNNEI. The length of the CDR3 is 13 residues. DNA for the CDR3: TGTGCCAGCAGTTTGAAAGCAACCTACGAGCAGTACTTC. Protein sequence: CASSLKATYEQYF.

The chain has TRBV5-5 and TRBJ2-4, with 11 bases identical to TRBD2. Germline trimming cut 6 bases from V and 8 bases from J; bases unmatched to any gene: 7. The CDR3 consists of 14 residues. Germline V gene sequence: CDR1 SGHKS, CDR2 YYEKEE (reference sequence). The CDR3 is CASMRTSGSDIQYF. CDR3 coding DNA: TGTGCCAGCATGCGGACTAGCGGGTCCGACATTCAGTACTTC.

V gene TRBV2 combines with J gene TRBJ2-2; TRBD2 matches 10 bases. The CDR3 is 15 amino acids. The V and J ends lost 8 bases and 0 bases, in that order; junction bases with no gene match: 3. Looked up from germline, CDR1 is SNHLY and CDR2 is FYNNEI. Written as DNA, the CDR3 is TGTGCCAGCGCTGGGACTAGCGCGAACACCGGGGAGCTGTTTTTT. Its protein is CASAGTSANTGELFF.

This clone showed up just a few times. V and J are TRBV4-2 and TRBJ1-2; D not resolved. This CDR3 region has 15 residues. CDR1 LGHNA and CDR2 YNFKEQ come from the germline V gene. The V gene lost 5 bases and the J gene lost 2 bases, with 15 bases spanning the gap. The CDR3 region has the DNA TGTGCCAGCAGCTACGAAAGCGGGGAAAACTATGGCTACACCTTC. It encodes CASSYESGENYGYTF.

The sample holds a few counts of this clone. Other DNA variants within this sample encode the same CDR3. The chain carries TRBV7-2 and TRBJ2-2; D uncertain. This CDR3 region has 12 residues. Germline assignment: CDR1 SGHTA and CDR2 FQGNSA. V was clipped by 0 bases and J by 8 bases, with 4 bases between them. CDR3 region: CASSLASGELFF. CDR3 coding DNA: TGTGCCAGCAGCTTAGCTTCGGGGGAGCTGTTTTTT.

The J gene is TRBJ2-7, the V gene TRBV25-1; 9 nucleotides match TRBD2. Germline values: CDR1 MGHDK, CDR2 SYGVNS. The J segment lost 1 base and the V segment lost 3 bases, leaving 4 bases of the junction unmatched. This CDR3 contains 15 residues. In nucleotides, the CDR3 is TGTGCCAGCAGTGATCGCGGGAGGGCATCCTACGAGCAGTACTTC. Translation gives CASSDRGRASYEQYF.